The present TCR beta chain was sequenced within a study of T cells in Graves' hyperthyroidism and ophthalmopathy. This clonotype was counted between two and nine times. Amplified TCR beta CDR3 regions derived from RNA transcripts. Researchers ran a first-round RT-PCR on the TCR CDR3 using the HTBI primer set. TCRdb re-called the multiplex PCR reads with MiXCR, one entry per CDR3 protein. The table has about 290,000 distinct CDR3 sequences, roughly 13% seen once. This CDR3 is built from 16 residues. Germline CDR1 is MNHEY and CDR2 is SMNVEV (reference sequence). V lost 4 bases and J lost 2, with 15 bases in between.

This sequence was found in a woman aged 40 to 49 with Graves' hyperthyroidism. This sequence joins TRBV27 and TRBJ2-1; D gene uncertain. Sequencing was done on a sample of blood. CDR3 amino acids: CASSWDSSGPYNEQFF. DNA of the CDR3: TGTGCCAGCAGTTGGGATTCAAGTGGCCCCTACAATGAGCAGTTCTTC.